A single sample gave rise to the 22 T cell receptor beta chains below, sequenced in a study of cytomegalovirus exposure and HLA in healthy donors. Both 60 Vbeta primers and 13 Jbeta primers went into the PCR. Repertoires were generated with immunoSEQ multiplex PCR, while TCRdb's copy carries only in-frame clones and drops some. The sample contains 150,000 to 200,000 clones, 80% of which appear only once. Sequencing was performed on PBMCs. The receptors shown here come from a man aged 40-49 years in good health and CMV-seronegative.

The rearrangement uses TRBV2 and TRBJ2-1, with 7 bases identical to TRBD1. The CDR3 has 14 amino acids. J lost 0 bases, V lost 7 bases, and 3 bases had no gene match. Germline lookup yields CDR1 SNHLY and CDR2 FYNNEI. CDR3 in amino acids: CASKTGSSYNEQFF. CDR3 sequence (DNA): TGTGCCAGCAAGACAGGGTCCTCCTACAATGAGCAGTTCTTC.

The chain couples TRBV25-1 to TRBJ2-3, with TRBD2 matching 10 bases. In germline, CDR1 is MGHDK, CDR2 SYGVNS. Unmatched junction bases numbered 9, after V lost 2 bases and J lost 4 bases. The CDR3 runs to 17 residues. The CDR3 loop reads CASSEISSGSAADTQYF. For the CDR3, the DNA is TGTGCCAGCAGTGAAATCTCTAGCGGGAGCGCGGCAGATACGCAGTATTTT.

The chain carries TRBV7-9 and TRBJ2-1; 10 positions match TRBD2. V lost 6 bases and J lost 5; bases outside the gene matches: 4. Germline V CDR1 and CDR2: SEHNR, FQNEAQ (reference sequence). The CDR3 totals 14 residues. The CDR3 here is CASSLTSGHNEQFF. CDR3 nucleotides: TGTGCCAGCAGTTTGACTAGCGGGCACAATGAGCAGTTCTTC.

The chain links TRBV5-1 to TRBJ2-1; the match to TRBD2 covers 13 bases. Germline-derived CDR1 and CDR2 are SGHRS and YFSETQ. The trim removed 4 bases at V and 7 bases at J, leaving 11 bases unmatched. This CDR3 spans 17 amino acids. This CDR3 reads CASSPGLGTSGKNEQFF. The CDR3 coding sequence is TGCGCCAGCAGCCCCGGACTTGGGACTAGCGGGAAAAATGAGCAGTTCTTC.

V is TRBV4-3 and J is TRBJ2-2; tentatively, D is TRBD2 (5 bases). This CDR3 is 17 amino acids long. CDR1 is LGHNA, CDR2 YSLEER, per germline. V lost 0 bases and J lost 4, with 15 bases in between. The DNA for the CDR3 is TGCGCCAGCAGCCAAGATATTGAGGGAGTTAGCACCGGGGAGCTGTTTTTT. It translates to CASSQDIEGVSTGELFF.

This clone was seen only a few times. This sequence joins TRBV6-5 and TRBJ2-7; the D gene is possibly TRBD2 (6 bases). V was trimmed by 7 bases and J by 8 bases, leaving 18 bases between them. The germline gives CDR1 MNHEY, CDR2 SVGAGI. CDR3 length: 13 amino acids. The CDR3 bases are TGTGCCAGCACTAGGGGACTGAGGGATCAGCAGTACTTC. Translation gives CASTRGLRDQQYF.

The chain combines TRBV2 with TRBJ2-7, with TRBD1 matching 7 bases. The CDR3 sequence is 14 residues long. After removal of 4 bases from V and 2 bases from J, the junction contained 5 bases not matched to a gene. Germline CDR1 reads SNHLY; CDR2 reads FYNNEI. For the CDR3, the DNA is TGTGCCAGCAGTGCACCGCAGGGGGCCTACGAGCAGTACTTC. Amino acids: CASSAPQGAYEQYF.

This clone has more than one count but fewer than ten. The chain carries TRBV5-6 and TRBJ2-2, with D possibly TRBD1 on 6 matching bases. V shed 2 bases and J shed 6 bases, with 11 bases lying between them. Per the germline V gene, CDR1 is SGHDT and CDR2 is YYEEEE. This CDR3 contains 14 residues. The CDR3 region has the DNA TGTGCCAGCAGCTTCAGGGGATTGGCCGGGGAGCTGTTTTTT. Protein product: CASSFRGLAGELFF.

The chain combines TRBV7-3 with TRBJ2-1; D perhaps matches TRBD2 (6 bases). The CDR3 covers 13 residues. With 6 bases removed from V and 7 bases from J, the gap between germline ends came to 13 bases. Germline assignment: CDR1 SGHTA and CDR2 FQGTGA. The CDR3 protein is CASRGGSTNEQFF. Written as DNA, the CDR3 is TGTGCCAGCAGGGGGGGTAGCACGAATGAGCAGTTCTTC.

The rearrangement uses TRBV6-5 and TRBJ1-1, with D tentatively TRBD1 (5 bases). V shed 3 bases and J shed 4 bases, with 12 bases lying between them. The CDR3 has 14 amino acids. Per germline, CDR1 MNHEY and CDR2 SVGAGI. For the CDR3, the DNA is TGTGCCAGCAGTTATTGGGGGGTCGGCACTGAAGCTTTCTTT. Residues: CASSYWGVGTEAFF.

Only one count was recorded for this clone. This chain uses TRBV5-4 with TRBJ2-5; unclear D gene. The CDR3 runs 14 residues. V was cut by 1 base and J by 2 bases, with 9 bases left in between. Germline assignment: CDR1 SGHNT and CDR2 YYREEE (reference sequence). The CDR3: CASSLRLTQETQYF. In DNA form, the CDR3 reads TGTGCCAGCAGCTTGCGACTGACTCAAGAGACCCAGTACTTC. The entire variable domain, with the rest obtained from reference TRBV5-4 and TRBJ2-5, is as follows: ETGVTQSPTHLIKTRGQQVTLRCSSQSGHNTVSWYQQALGQGPQFIFQYYREEENGRGNFPPRFSGLQFPNYSSELNVNALELDDSALYLCASSLRLTQETQYFGPGTRLLVL.

This chain uses TRBV18 with TRBJ2-7, with D possibly matching TRBD1 (6 bases). This CDR3 region has 15 residues. The germline CDR1 and CDR2 sequences are KGHSH and LQKENI. The germline V and J ends were trimmed by 0 bases and 3 bases, with 12 bases remaining between them. For the CDR3, the DNA is TGTGCCAGCTCACCACCGAGCAGGGGCAACTACGAGCAGTACTTC. Translating it yields CASSPPSRGNYEQYF.

The gene calls are TRBV10-2 and TRBJ2-7, with 8 bases fitting TRBD2. The V segment lost 6 bases and the J segment 2 bases; nucleotides outside the gene matches: 15. The CDR3 runs 17 residues. Germline V lookup: CDR1 WSHSY, CDR2 SAAADI. CDR3 sequence reads: CASSRGGTGSSTYEQYF. CDR3 DNA: TGCGCCAGCAGCCGCGGGGGGACGGGATCGTCTACCTACGAGCAGTACTTC.

The chain uses TRBV6-6 and TRBJ2-7, with TRBD2 matching over 11 bases. The length of the CDR3 is 16 residues. Germline lookup yields CDR1 MNHNY and CDR2 SVGAGI (reference sequence). Unmatched junction bases numbered 11, after V lost 7 bases and J lost 3 bases. The CDR3 bases are TGTGCCAGCACCCCAACTAGCGGGGGATTTAACTACGAGCAGTACTTC. It yields the protein CASTPTSGGFNYEQYF.

The V and J genes are TRBV7-2 and TRBJ2-6, with 8 bases matching TRBD1. Germline-derived CDR1 and CDR2 are SGHTA and FQGNSA. The CDR3 runs to 16 residues. V lost 4 bases, J lost 7 bases, and 9 bases stayed unmatched. CDR3 sequence: CASSSHDRGVANVLTF. As DNA, the CDR3 is TGTGCCAGCAGCTCCCATGACAGGGGAGTTGCCAACGTCCTGACTTTC.

This chain joins TRBV7-2 and TRBJ2-3, with D tentatively TRBD2 (5 bases). This CDR3 comprises 15 residues. Trimming left V 3 bases short and J 4 bases short, with 14 bases between. Germline CDR1 and CDR2: SGHTA and FQGNSA. Here the CDR3 DNA reads TGTGCCAGCAGCTTGGCGGAGAGGGCCCCAGATACGCAGTATTTT. It encodes CASSLAERAPDTQYF.

V and J are TRBV6-6 and TRBJ2-1; 9 positions match TRBD2. The germline CDR1 and CDR2 sequences are MNHNY and SVGAGI (reference sequence). This CDR3 region has 16 residues. V dropped 4 bases and J dropped 2; count of bases not matched to a gene: 6. The chain's CDR3 is CASSSLSGRAYNEQFF. Written as DNA, the CDR3 is TGTGCCAGCAGTTCCCTTAGCGGGAGAGCCTACAATGAGCAGTTCTTC.

The V call is TRBV10-3, the J call TRBJ1-1, with 9 bases fitting TRBD1. This CDR3 is built from 15 residues. Germline loops: CDR1 ENHRY, CDR2 SYGVKD. Trimming at V came to 4 bases and at J to 2 bases, leaving 5 bases not matched to a gene. The CDR3 DNA reads as TGTGCCATCAGTGCGAGGACAGGGGATAACACTGAAGCTTTCTTT. This codes for CAISARTGDNTEAFF.

CDR3 DNA sequence: TGTGCCAGCAGCCGGAGCGGGGGGCGTTCAGATACGCAGTATTTT. It encodes CASSRSGGRSDTQYF. The chain uses TRBV11-2 and TRBJ2-3; 9 bases agree with TRBD2. This CDR3 has 15 residues. Germline V CDR1 and CDR2: SGHAT, FQNNGV. V was clipped by 5 bases and J by 4 bases; unmatched bases: 7.

This chain connects TRBV2 to TRBJ1-5; D unclear. With 0 bases removed from V and 2 bases from J, the gap between germline ends came to 11 bases. The CDR3 runs 16 residues. The germline V gene has CDR1 SNHLY and CDR2 FYNNEI. The chain's CDR3 is CASSEARAAGNQPQHF. Written as DNA, the CDR3 is TGTGCCAGCAGTGAAGCGAGGGCGGCGGGCAATCAGCCCCAGCATTTT.

Only one count was recorded for this clone. The rearrangement links TRBV7-7 to TRBJ2-2; D possibly corresponds to TRBD2 (6 bases). Trimming stripped 0 bases from V and 1 base from J, with 15 bases between. CDR1 is SSHAT, CDR2 FNYEAQ, per germline (reference sequence). The CDR3 length is 18 residues. The CDR3 sequence: CASSLAEGRPLNTGELFF. The CDR3, as DNA: TGTGCCAGCAGCTTAGCGGAGGGTCGTCCTTTGAACACCGGGGAGCTGTTTTTT.

J is TRBJ1-1 and V is TRBV6-1; D is unresolved. The CDR3 loop spans 15 amino acids. The V end lost 7 bases, the J end lost 0 bases, and 15 bases lay between the germline ends. Germline CDR1 is MNHNS and CDR2 is SASEGT. CDR3 sequence: CASIRQVFMNTEAFF. CDR3 nucleotide sequence: TGTGCCAGCATTAGGCAGGTATTCATGAACACTGAAGCTTTCTTT.